The rows below give T cell receptor beta chains drawn from one sample of a study of cytomegalovirus exposure and HLA in healthy donors. Profiled with immunoSEQ multiplex PCR; TCRdb holds only in-frame clones, not every one. Here the sample table reports some 160,000 clones. The specimen was PBMCs. The receptor set was obtained from a man aged 25-45 years in good health and CMV-seronegative. Each CDR3 is given with its conserved first and last residue. Fields, in order: J gene, V gene, D gene, CDR3 DNA, CDR3 protein. D genes are given only for firm matches.

j_call: TRBJ2-7
v_call: TRBV5-4
d_call: NA
cdr3_nt: TGTGCCAGCAGCGATACCGGGTCCACCTACGAGCAGTACTTC
cdr3_aa: CASSDTGSTYEQYF

j_call: TRBJ2-1
v_call: TRBV28
d_call: TRBD2
cdr3_nt: TGTGCCAGCAGTGCCCCCTTGGCGGGAGGGTACAATGAGCAGTTCTTC
cdr3_aa: CASSAPLAGGYNEQFF

j_call: TRBJ2-7
v_call: TRBV27
d_call: NA
cdr3_nt: TGTGCCAGCAGCAAGTGGGGGCGAGGGAACGAGCAGTACTTC
cdr3_aa: CASSKWGRGNEQYF

j_call: TRBJ2-5
v_call: TRBV15
d_call: TRBD1
cdr3_nt: TGTGCCACCAGCAGAATACCGGGACAGGATGGAAAAGAGACCCAGTACTTC
cdr3_aa: CATSRIPGQDGKETQYF

j_call: TRBJ2-7
v_call: TRBV6-1
d_call: TRBD1
cdr3_nt: TGTGCCAGCAGTGAGGGGACAGGGGGCTACGAGCAGTACTTC
cdr3_aa: CASSEGTGGYEQYF

j_call: TRBJ1-1
v_call: TRBV5-8
d_call: NA
cdr3_nt: TGTGCCAGCAGCTTGATGCGGCAGGGGATAAGTCTTAGCACTGAAGCTTTCTTT
cdr3_aa: CASSLMRQGISLSTEAFF

j_call: TRBJ2-5
v_call: TRBV2
d_call: TRBD1
cdr3_nt: TGTGCCAGCAGTCGGCAGGGGGACCAAGAGACCCAGTACTTC
cdr3_aa: CASSRQGDQETQYF

j_call: TRBJ1-1
v_call: TRBV19
d_call: NA
cdr3_nt: TGTGCCAGTAGTGGGCCAACAGGGATCACTGAAGCTTTCTTT
cdr3_aa: CASSGPTGITEAFF

j_call: TRBJ1-1
v_call: TRBV12-5
d_call: NA
cdr3_nt: TGTGCTAGTTCTAGCTCGTTGGAAGCTTTCTTT
cdr3_aa: CASSSSLEAFF

j_call: TRBJ2-2
v_call: TRBV30
d_call: TRBD1
cdr3_nt: TGTGCCTGGAACCGACAGGGCTCGGTCGGGGAGCTGTTTTTT
cdr3_aa: CAWNRQGSVGELFF

j_call: TRBJ2-7
v_call: TRBV6-5
d_call: TRBD1
cdr3_nt: TGTGCCAGCAGTTACTCGGGACAGGGCTCCGAGCAGTACTTC
cdr3_aa: CASSYSGQGSEQYF

j_call: TRBJ2-7
v_call: TRBV18
d_call: TRBD2
cdr3_nt: TGTGCCAGCTCGCGGGACTACGTATCGAAGCAGTACTTC
cdr3_aa: CASSRDYVSKQYF

j_call: TRBJ1-2
v_call: TRBV5-1
d_call: TRBD1
cdr3_nt: TGCGCCAGCAGCTCAGGCGGACAGGTACATGGCTACACCTTC
cdr3_aa: CASSSGGQVHGYTF

j_call: TRBJ1-1
v_call: TRBV6-1
d_call: NA
cdr3_nt: TGTGCCAGCATCGAGGGTGTCGCGTTGAACACTGAAGCTTTCTTT
cdr3_aa: CASIEGVALNTEAFF

j_call: TRBJ1-6
v_call: TRBV5-1
d_call: TRBD1
cdr3_nt: TGCGCCAGCAGCCCGGCCCGGGACAGGGGGCGTTTCGATAATTCACCCCTCCACTTT
cdr3_aa: CASSPARDRGRFDNSPLHF

j_call: TRBJ2-7
v_call: TRBV6-5
d_call: NA
cdr3_nt: TGTGCCAGCAGTTACCCCGACACCTACGAGCAGTACTTC
cdr3_aa: CASSYPDTYEQYF

j_call: TRBJ1-4
v_call: TRBV28
d_call: NA
cdr3_nt: TGTGCCAGCAGTGTAGCGAAACAAGGGCCGTTTTTT
cdr3_aa: CASSVAKQGPFF

j_call: TRBJ2-7
v_call: TRBV4-1
d_call: NA
cdr3_nt: TGCGCCAGCAGCCAAGAAGGGGGGGCCTCCTACGAGCAGTACTTC
cdr3_aa: CASSQEGGASYEQYF

j_call: TRBJ1-2
v_call: TRBV5-6
d_call: NA
cdr3_nt: TGTGCCAGCAGTTCCTATCAGGGGTCACGGGGCTACACCTTC
cdr3_aa: CASSSYQGSRGYTF

j_call: TRBJ1-1
v_call: TRBV6-1
d_call: TRBD1
cdr3_nt: TGTGCCAGCAGTTCACAGGGGTTTAACACTGAAGCTTTCTTT
cdr3_aa: CASSSQGFNTEAFF

j_call: TRBJ2-1
v_call: TRBV15
d_call: NA
cdr3_nt: TGTGCCACAAAACTAGTTTTCAACAATGAGCAGTTCTTC
cdr3_aa: CATKLVFNNEQFF

j_call: TRBJ2-3
v_call: TRBV7-9
d_call: TRBD1
cdr3_nt: TGTGCCAGCAGCTTAGCGCGAGGGACAGACACAGATACGCAGTATTTT
cdr3_aa: CASSLARGTDTDTQYF

j_call: TRBJ2-5
v_call: TRBV30
d_call: TRBD2
cdr3_nt: TGTGCCTGGAGTGTACTTAGCGGGAAAGAGACCCAGTACTTC
cdr3_aa: CAWSVLSGKETQYF

j_call: TRBJ2-7
v_call: TRBV6-6
d_call: TRBD2
cdr3_nt: TGTGCCAGCAGTTACGTTGCTAGCGGCTACGAGCAGTACTTC
cdr3_aa: CASSYVASGYEQYF